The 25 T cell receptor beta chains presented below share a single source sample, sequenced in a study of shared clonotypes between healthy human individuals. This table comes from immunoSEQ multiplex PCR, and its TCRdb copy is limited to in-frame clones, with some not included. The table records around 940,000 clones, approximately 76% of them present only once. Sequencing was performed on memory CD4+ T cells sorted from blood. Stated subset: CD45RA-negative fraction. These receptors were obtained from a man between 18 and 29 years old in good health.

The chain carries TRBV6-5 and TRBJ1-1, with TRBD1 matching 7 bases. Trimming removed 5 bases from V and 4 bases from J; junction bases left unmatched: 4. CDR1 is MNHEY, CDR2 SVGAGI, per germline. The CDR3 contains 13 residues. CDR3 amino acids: CASSNRGGTEAFF. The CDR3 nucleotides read TGTGCCAGCAGTAACAGGGGAGGCACTGAAGCTTTCTTT.

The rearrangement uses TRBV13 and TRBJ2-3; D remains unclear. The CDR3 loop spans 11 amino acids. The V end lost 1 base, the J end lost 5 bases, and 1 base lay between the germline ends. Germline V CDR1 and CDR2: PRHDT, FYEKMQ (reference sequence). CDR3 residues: CASSLEDTQYF. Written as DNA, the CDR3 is TGTGCCAGCAGCTTAGAAGATACGCAGTATTTT.

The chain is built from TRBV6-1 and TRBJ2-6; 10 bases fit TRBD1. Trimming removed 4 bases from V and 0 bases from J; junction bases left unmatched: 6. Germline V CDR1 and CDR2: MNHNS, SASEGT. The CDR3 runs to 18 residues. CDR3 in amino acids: CASSGGTGDLSGANVLTF. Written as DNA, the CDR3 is TGTGCCAGCAGTGGGGGGACAGGGGACCTCTCTGGGGCCAACGTCCTGACTTTC.

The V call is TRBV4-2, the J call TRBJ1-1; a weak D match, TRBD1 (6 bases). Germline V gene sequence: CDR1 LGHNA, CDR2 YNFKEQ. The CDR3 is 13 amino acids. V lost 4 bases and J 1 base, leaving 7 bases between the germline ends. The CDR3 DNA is TGTGCCAGCAGCCGACAGGAGAACACTGAAGCTTTCTTT. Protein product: CASSRQENTEAFF.

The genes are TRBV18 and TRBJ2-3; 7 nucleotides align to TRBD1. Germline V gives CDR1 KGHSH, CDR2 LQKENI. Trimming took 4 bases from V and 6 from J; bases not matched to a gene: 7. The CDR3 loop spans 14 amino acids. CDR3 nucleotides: TGTGCCAGCTCACAGAACAGGGGCATCGATACGCAGTATTTT. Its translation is CASSQNRGIDTQYF. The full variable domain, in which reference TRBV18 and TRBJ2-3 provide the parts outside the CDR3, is NAGVMQNPRHLVRRRGQEARLRCSPMKGHSHVYWYRQLPEEGLKFMVYLQKENIIDESGMPKERFSAEFPKEGPSILRIQQVVRGDSAAYFCASSQNRGIDTQYFGPGTRLTVL.

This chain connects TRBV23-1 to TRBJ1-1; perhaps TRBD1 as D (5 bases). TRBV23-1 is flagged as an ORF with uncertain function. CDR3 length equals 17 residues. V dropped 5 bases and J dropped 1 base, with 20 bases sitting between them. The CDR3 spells CASSSIGTIIGNTEAFF. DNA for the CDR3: TGCGCCAGCAGTTCCATAGGGACTATCATTGGGAACACTGAAGCTTTCTTT.

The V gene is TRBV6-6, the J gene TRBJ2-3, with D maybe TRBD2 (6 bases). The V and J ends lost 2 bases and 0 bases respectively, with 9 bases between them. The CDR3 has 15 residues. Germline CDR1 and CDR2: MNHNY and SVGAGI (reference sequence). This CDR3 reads CASSYRRGSTDTQYF. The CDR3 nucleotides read TGTGCCAGCAGTTACCGGCGGGGTAGCACAGATACGCAGTATTTT.

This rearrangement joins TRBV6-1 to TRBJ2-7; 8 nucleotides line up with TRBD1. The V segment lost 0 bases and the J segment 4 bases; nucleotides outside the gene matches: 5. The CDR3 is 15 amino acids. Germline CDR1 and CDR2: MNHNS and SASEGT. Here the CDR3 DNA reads TGTGCCAGCAGTGAAGCACCCAGGGGGCAATACGAGCAGTACTTC. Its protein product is CASSEAPRGQYEQYF.

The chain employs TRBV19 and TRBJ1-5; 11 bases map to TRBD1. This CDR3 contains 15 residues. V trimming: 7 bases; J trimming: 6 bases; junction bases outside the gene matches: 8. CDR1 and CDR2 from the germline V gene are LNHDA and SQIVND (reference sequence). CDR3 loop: CASKIGQGATQPQHF. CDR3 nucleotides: TGTGCCAGTAAGATAGGACAGGGGGCAACTCAGCCCCAGCATTTT.

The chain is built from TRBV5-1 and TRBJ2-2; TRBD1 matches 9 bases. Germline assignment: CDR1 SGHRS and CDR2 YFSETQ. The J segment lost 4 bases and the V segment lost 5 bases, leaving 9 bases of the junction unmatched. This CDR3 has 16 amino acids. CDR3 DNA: TGCGCCAGCAGACCGGGACAGGGACAAGCCACCGGGGAGCTGTTTTTT. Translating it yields CASRPGQGQATGELFF.

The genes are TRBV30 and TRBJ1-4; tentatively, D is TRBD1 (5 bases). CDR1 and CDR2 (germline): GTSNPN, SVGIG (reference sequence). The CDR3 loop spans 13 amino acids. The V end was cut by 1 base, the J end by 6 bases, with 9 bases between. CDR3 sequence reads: CAWSGGHYEKLFF. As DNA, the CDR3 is TGTGCCTGGAGTGGAGGACACTATGAAAAACTGTTTTTT.

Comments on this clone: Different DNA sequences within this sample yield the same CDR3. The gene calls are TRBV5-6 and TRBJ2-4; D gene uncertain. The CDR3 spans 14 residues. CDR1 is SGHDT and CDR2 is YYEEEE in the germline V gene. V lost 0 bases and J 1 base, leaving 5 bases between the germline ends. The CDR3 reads CASSLAGAKNIQYF. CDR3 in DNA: TGTGCCAGCAGCTTGGCCGGGGCCAAAAACATTCAGTACTTC.

The CDR3 spells CASSLGGANTGELFF. CDR3 in DNA: TGTGCCAGCAGCTTAGGCGGGGCGAACACCGGGGAGCTGTTTTTT. The chain couples TRBV7-2 to TRBJ2-2, with a possible D match to TRBD2 (6 bases). The CDR3 has 15 amino acids. CDR1 and CDR2 (germline): SGHTA, FQGNSA. Trimming took off 1 base at V and 0 bases at J, with 6 bases between the two ends.

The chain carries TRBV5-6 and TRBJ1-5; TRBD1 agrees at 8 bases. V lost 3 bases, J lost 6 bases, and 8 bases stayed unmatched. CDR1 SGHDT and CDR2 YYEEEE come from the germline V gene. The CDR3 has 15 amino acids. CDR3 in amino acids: CASSYGTGNGQPQHF. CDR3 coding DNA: TGTGCCAGCAGCTACGGGACAGGCAATGGTCAGCCCCAGCATTTT.

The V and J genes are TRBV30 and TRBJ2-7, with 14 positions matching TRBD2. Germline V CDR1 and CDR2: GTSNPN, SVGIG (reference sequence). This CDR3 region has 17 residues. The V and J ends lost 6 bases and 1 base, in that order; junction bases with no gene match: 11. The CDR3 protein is CACLGLAGGVCSYEQYF. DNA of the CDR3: TGTGCCTGCTTAGGACTAGCGGGAGGAGTTTGTTCCTACGAGCAGTACTTC.

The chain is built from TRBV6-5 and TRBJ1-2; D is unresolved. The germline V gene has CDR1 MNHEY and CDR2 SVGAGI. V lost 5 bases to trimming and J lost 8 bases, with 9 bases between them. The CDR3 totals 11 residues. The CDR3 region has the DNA TGTGCCAGCAGTAGAGACGGAGGCTACACCTTC. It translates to CASSRDGGYTF.

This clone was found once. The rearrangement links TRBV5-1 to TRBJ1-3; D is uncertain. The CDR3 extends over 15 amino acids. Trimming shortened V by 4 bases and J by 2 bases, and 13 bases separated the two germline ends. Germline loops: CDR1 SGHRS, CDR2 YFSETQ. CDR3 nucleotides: TGCGCCAGCAGCCCCAACACATTGACTGGAAACACCATATATTTT. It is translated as CASSPNTLTGNTIYF.

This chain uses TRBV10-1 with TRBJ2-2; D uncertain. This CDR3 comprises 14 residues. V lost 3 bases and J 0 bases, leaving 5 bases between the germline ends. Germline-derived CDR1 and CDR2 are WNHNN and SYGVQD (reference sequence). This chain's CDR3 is CASSDGSNTGELFF. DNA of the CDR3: TGCGCCAGCAGTGATGGGTCGAACACCGGGGAGCTGTTTTTT.

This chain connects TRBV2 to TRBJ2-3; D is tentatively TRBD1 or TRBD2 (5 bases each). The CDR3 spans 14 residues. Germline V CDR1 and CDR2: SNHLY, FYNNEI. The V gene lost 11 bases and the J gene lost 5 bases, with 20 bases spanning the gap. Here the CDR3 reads CASRTIRGGDTQYF. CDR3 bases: TGTGCCTCCCGGACGATTCGGGGCGGAGATACGCAGTATTTT.

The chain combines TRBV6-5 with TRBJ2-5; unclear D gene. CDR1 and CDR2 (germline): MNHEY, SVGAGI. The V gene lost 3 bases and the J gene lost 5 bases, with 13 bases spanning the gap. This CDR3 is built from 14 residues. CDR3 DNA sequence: TGTGCCAGCAGTTATTCGTCGAGGCTGGAGACCCAGTACTTC. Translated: CASSYSSRLETQYF.

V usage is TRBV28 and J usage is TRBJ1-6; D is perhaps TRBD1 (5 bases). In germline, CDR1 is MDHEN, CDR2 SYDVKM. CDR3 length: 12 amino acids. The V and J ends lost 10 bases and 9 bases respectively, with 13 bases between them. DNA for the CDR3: TGTGCCATCGCTCGGAGGGGTTCACCCCTCCACTTT. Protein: CAIARRGSPLHF.

In DNA form, the CDR3 reads TGTGCCAGCAGCTTTTTACAGGGTGGTAGCACAGATACGCAGTATTTT. It is translated as CASSFLQGGSTDTQYF. This chain uses TRBV5-6 with TRBJ2-3; D possibly corresponds to TRBD1 (6 bases). The CDR3 loop spans 16 amino acids. Germline CDR1 and CDR2: SGHDT and YYEEEE. Trimming left V 2 bases short and J 0 bases short, with 13 bases between.

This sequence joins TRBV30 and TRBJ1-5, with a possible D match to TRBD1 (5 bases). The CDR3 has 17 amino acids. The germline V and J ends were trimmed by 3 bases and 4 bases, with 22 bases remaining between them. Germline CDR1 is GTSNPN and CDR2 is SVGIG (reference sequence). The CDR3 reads CAWRLPGGANSNQPQHF. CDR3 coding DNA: TGTGCCTGGAGGCTCCCCGGAGGGGCCAATTCAAATCAGCCCCAGCATTTT.

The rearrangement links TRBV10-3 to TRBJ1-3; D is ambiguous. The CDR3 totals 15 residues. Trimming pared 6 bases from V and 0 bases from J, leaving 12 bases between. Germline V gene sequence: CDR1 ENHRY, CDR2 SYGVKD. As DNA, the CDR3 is TGTGCCATCAGGGCGGACGGCAACTCTGGAAACACCATATATTTT. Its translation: CAIRADGNSGNTIYF.

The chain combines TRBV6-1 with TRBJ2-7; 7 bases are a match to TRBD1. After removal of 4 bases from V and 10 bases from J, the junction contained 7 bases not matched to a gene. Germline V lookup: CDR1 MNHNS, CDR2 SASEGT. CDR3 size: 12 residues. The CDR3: CASSAQQGLQYF. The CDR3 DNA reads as TGTGCCAGCAGTGCACAACAGGGGCTACAGTACTTC.